The 9 T cell receptor beta chains below all came from one sample that was sequenced in a study of T cell changes during pregnancy in multiple sclerosis. The method was immunoSEQ multiplex PCR; TCRdb's version includes in-frame clones alone and lacks a portion of them. This table holds about 17,000 clones, roughly 90% found once. The sequencing used CD8+ T cells from peripheral blood mononuclear cells, collected after pregnancy. The receptors were gathered from a female donor in good health, enrolled as a control in a pregnancy study.

The chain has TRBV6-4 and TRBJ2-3; 9 nucleotides match TRBD2. With V trimmed by 0 bases and J by 2 bases, 3 bases remained unmatched. This CDR3 is built from 16 residues. Germline V CDR1 and CDR2: MRHNA, SNTAGT. In DNA form, the CDR3 reads TGTGCCAGCAGTGACTCGACTAGCGGCCACACAGATACGCAGTATTTT. The encoded protein is CASSDSTSGHTDTQYF.

The rearrangement uses TRBV7-3 and TRBJ2-1; 14 nucleotides align to TRBD2. Per germline, CDR1 SGHTA and CDR2 FQGTGA. V shed 3 bases and J 4 bases; nucleotides not matched to a gene: 5. The CDR3 spans 17 residues. In DNA, the CDR3 is TGTGCCAGCAGCTTCTCGGGACTAGCGGGGGAATACAATGAGCAGTTCTTC. It codes for CASSFSGLAGEYNEQFF. Supplemented by reference TRBV7-3 and TRBJ2-1, the full variable domain reads GAGVSQTPSNKVTEKGKYVELRCDPISGHTALYWYRQSLGQGPEFLIYFQGTGAADDSGLPNDRFFAVRPEGSVSTLKIQRTERGDSAVYLCASSFSGLAGEYNEQFFGPGTRLTVL.

As for this clone: Sequence at one end of the junction differs from germline and may be a read error. The chain employs TRBV27 and TRBJ2-7, with 7 bases identical to TRBD1. Germline CDR1 is MNHEY and CDR2 is SMNVEV (reference sequence). This CDR3 has 12 amino acids. The CDR3 bases are TGTGCCAGCAGACTTGGCACAGGGGCTAGGCACTTC. This gives the protein CASRLGTGARHF.

The CDR3 here is CASTHSSGAFF. The DNA of the CDR3 is TGTGCCAGCACCCATTCTTCCGGAGCTTTCTTT. This sequence joins TRBV7-9 and TRBJ1-1, with D unresolved. V lost 7 bases and J 10 bases, leaving 13 bases between the germline ends. The CDR3 totals 11 residues. CDR1 SEHNR and CDR2 FQNEAQ come from the germline V gene (reference sequence).

The CDR3 protein is CASRRQGANYGYTF. The CDR3, as DNA: TGCGCCAGCAGAAGACAGGGGGCCAACTATGGCTACACCTTC. This chain uses TRBV4-1 with TRBJ1-2; the match to TRBD1 covers 10 bases. V dropped 6 bases and J dropped 2; count of bases not matched to a gene: 3. This CDR3 region has 14 residues. From germline, CDR1 is MGHRA and CDR2 YSYEKL.

The rearrangement links TRBV6-4 to TRBJ2-1; D is uncertain. V was cut by 0 bases and J by 5 bases, with 11 bases left in between. The CDR3 covers 15 residues. Germline V CDR1 and CDR2: MRHNA, SNTAGT. The DNA for the CDR3 is TGTGCCAGCAGTGACTCGACAAACCCCGACAATGAGCAGTTCTTC. Protein product: CASSDSTNPDNEQFF.

This clone ranks as medium-sized. This chain connects TRBV27 to TRBJ1-6; the D gene is possibly TRBD1 (5 bases). CDR3 length: 13 amino acids. Trimming took off 10 bases at V and 7 bases at J, with 14 bases between the two ends. Germline lookup yields CDR1 MNHEY and CDR2 SMNVEV (reference sequence). This CDR3 is CATRQFRNSPLHF. CDR3 DNA: TGTGCCACCCGACAGTTCAGGAATTCACCCCTCCACTTT.

The V gene is TRBV19, the J gene TRBJ1-1; D is unclear. The CDR3 runs to 13 residues. The V end was cut by 0 bases, the J end by 7 bases, with 9 bases between. Germline V gene data show CDR1 as LNHDA and CDR2 as SQIVND (reference sequence). This CDR3 is CASSIDPADEAFF. The DNA for the CDR3 is TGTGCCAGTAGTATAGATCCTGCGGATGAAGCTTTCTTT.

This sequence joins TRBV19 and TRBJ2-7; TRBD1 matches at 9 bases. In germline, CDR1 is LNHDA, CDR2 SQIVND (reference sequence). This CDR3 is built from 14 residues. The V segment lost 5 bases and the J segment 5 bases; nucleotides outside the gene matches: 7. The CDR3 sequence: CASSDGTGFHEQYF. DNA for the CDR3: TGTGCCAGTAGTGACGGGACAGGGTTCCACGAGCAGTACTTC.